The sequence of this TCR beta chain was determined in a study of shared clonotypes between healthy human individuals. Study observations and caveats: Compared with memory subsets, naive subsets generally had larger estimated richness. Clonotype sharing across donors was expected to vary with sequencing depth. Clonotypes that were shared across four donors made up around 5% of naive CD4 clonotypes.

Study processing details: ImmunoSEQ gave junction-only sequences without quality scores, so filtering differed. Sequencing was performed with immunoSEQ multiplex PCR; in TCRdb, only in-frame clones are kept and a portion is missing. Clone size and the V and J calls come from that table; the DNA yielded D and trimming. The sample has 2 million to 2.5 million clones; 93% are singletons. With 0 bases clipped from V and 4 bases from J, the junction kept 5 bases outside the gene matches. There are 16 residues in the CDR3. Germline CDR1 is SGDLS and CDR2 is YYNGEE. Points on this clone: The antigen is not known.

The rearrangement joins TRBV9 to TRBJ2-1; TRBD2 agrees at 9 bases. Sample: naive CD4+ T cells from PBMCs. The subset here: CD45RA+ positively selected. The receptor was isolated from a man between 18 and 35 years old in good health. Some clones in this sample may be carry-over from other donors' samples. The CDR3 region is CASSVVGLASYNEQFF. DNA of the CDR3: TGTGCCAGCAGCGTAGTGGGACTAGCTTCGTACAATGAGCAGTTCTTC. Full variable domain (missing parts from reference TRBV9 and TRBJ2-1): DSGVTQTPKHLITATGQRVTLRCSPRSGDLSVYWYQQSLDQGLQFLIQYYNGEERAKGNILERFSAQQFPDLHSELNLSSLELGDSALYFCASSVVGLASYNEQFFGPGTRLTVL.